The present entry profiles one T cell receptor beta chain with its context. The data derive from a study of blood T cell repertoires in COVID-19. The wider study: Samples of COVID-19 (acute and convalescent) were obtained from the United States, Italy and Spain. Sample material is recorded as cDNA or gDNA derived from T cells, B-cell-depleted T cells, or PBMCs.

Clones were sequenced by immunoSEQ multiplex PCR, and TCRdb holds only the in-frame ones, with some missing. The sample records 360,000 or so clones, roughly 91% being singletons. The sample comprised PBMCs or T cells enriched from blood (not recorded which). The source is a woman under 40 who had recovered from COVID-19.

In DNA form, the CDR3 reads TGTGCCAGCAGCGTAGCTAGCGGAATCTCAGCTAACTATGGCTACACCTTC. It encodes CASSVASGISANYGYTF. The chain carries TRBV9 and TRBJ1-2, with unresolved D. The V end lost 0 bases, the J end lost 0 bases, and 15 bases lay between the germline ends. Per germline, CDR1 SGDLS and CDR2 YYNGEE. This CDR3 contains 17 residues. Looking up the rest from reference TRBV9 and TRBJ1-2 gives the full variable domain: DSGVTQTPKHLITATGQRVTLRCSPRSGDLSVYWYQQSLDQGLQFLIQYYNGEERAKGNILERFSAQQFPDLHSELNLSSLELGDSALYFCASSVASGISANYGYTFGSGTRLTVV.